The 2 T cell receptor beta chains below all came from one sample that was sequenced in a study of vaccination and CD4 T cells after COVID-19 (dated by TCRdb to between 2021 and 2024). Their antigens are not known. Sample treatment or condition, as interpreted from the label and publication: approximately nine-day PBMC culture with coronavirus spike peptide pools or control peptides (ViraFEST assay). Preparation of the library involved PCR. The sequencer was an Illumina iSeq 100. DNA from cultured CD4+ T cells was subjected to TCR sequencing with the Oncomine TCR Beta short-read assay at the Johns Hopkins FTIC core. Using fastp at Q25 and MiXCR, TCRdb reprocessed the public reads and kept productive beta chains. Every CDR3 protein is listed once, alongside the most common genes and DNA of its rows. This sample has around 11,000 distinct CDR3 sequences in its table, and under 85% of those were observed once. The top ten clonotypes cover around 19% of the sample.

Sequences were obtained from CD4+ T cells from blood, cultured in vitro. These receptors came from a human donor who had recovered from COVID-19.

This clonotype showed up just once. The CDR3 sequence is CASSLGTEMNTEAFF. For the CDR3, the DNA is TGTGCCAGCAGCTTAGGTACAGAGATGAACACTGAAGCTTTCTTT. V is TRBV7-8 and J is TRBJ1-1; no clear D gene. There are 15 residues in the CDR3. V shed 1 base and J shed 0 bases, with 9 bases lying between them. Per germline, CDR1 SGHVS and CDR2 FQNEAQ.

The chain has TRBV7-2 and TRBJ1-5; D is unresolved. CDR3 length: 12 amino acids. V gave up 5 bases and J gave up 3 bases, with 5 bases separating them. Germline values: CDR1 SGHTA, CDR2 FQGNSA. This CDR3 reads CASSQNNQPQHF. CDR3 DNA sequence: TGTGCCAGCAGCCAGAACAATCAGCCCCAGCATTTT.